Each of the 11 T cell receptor beta chains below was sequenced from the same sample in a study of T cell responses to AZD1222 COVID-19 vaccine. Method: immunoSEQ multiplex PCR; TCRdb's copy keeps in-frame clones and lacks some. This sample carries tens of thousands of clones, 80% of them seen once, and the ten largest clones take about 3.9%. Specimen: peripheral blood, collected on day 0 of AZD1222 vaccination. The receptor source for this set is an adult in good health.

This chain links TRBV19 with TRBJ1-5; maybe TRBD1 (6 bases). The CDR3 totals 15 residues. CDR1 and CDR2 (germline): LNHDA, SQIVND (reference sequence). V gave up 5 bases and J gave up 2 bases, with 13 bases separating them. CDR3 sequence reads: CASSGRGEGNQPQHF. CDR3 bases: TGTGCCAGTAGTGGCAGGGGCGAGGGCAATCAGCCCCAGCATTTT.

The V call is TRBV29-1, the J call TRBJ2-7; D is ambiguous. Germline CDR1 SQVTM, CDR2 ANQGSEA. The length of the CDR3 is 11 residues. The V end lost 5 bases, the J end lost 0 bases, and 5 bases lay between the germline ends. CDR3 loop: CSVRASYEQYF. The CDR3 region has the DNA TGCAGCGTTCGGGCCTCCTACGAGCAGTACTTC.

This clone was observed a handful of times. This sequence may be a read error, since a much larger clone differs from it by one base. The CDR3: CAWSAGGPRYF. The CDR3 nucleotides are TGTGCCTGGAGCGCGGGGGGCCCCAGGTACTTC. The J gene is TRBJ2-5, the V gene TRBV30; TRBD2 agrees at 8 bases. The CDR3 runs to 11 residues. Trimming took 3 bases from V and 13 from J; bases not matched to a gene: 7. Per the germline V gene, CDR1 is GTSNPN and CDR2 is SVGIG (reference sequence).

The chain combines TRBV18 with TRBJ1-2; 7 bases match TRBD1. The CDR3 covers 16 residues. Trimming removed 1 base from V and 4 bases from J; junction bases left unmatched: 9. Germline V lookup: CDR1 KGHSH, CDR2 LQKENI. The CDR3 is CASSPQGTGDGYGYTF. The CDR3 DNA reads as TGTGCCAGCTCACCACAAGGAACAGGGGACGGCTATGGCTACACCTTC.

The rearrangement joins TRBV11-2 to TRBJ1-1, with TRBD1 identical over 8 bases. Germline CDR1 is SGHAT and CDR2 is FQNNGV. The CDR3 consists of 15 residues. V trimming: 4 bases; J trimming: 4 bases; junction bases outside the gene matches: 8. The DNA for the CDR3 is TGTGCCAGCAGCTCCCTAACAGGGGGTGGCACTGAAGCTTTCTTT. It translates to CASSSLTGGGTEAFF.

This clone was detected a few times. The chain is built from TRBV27 and TRBJ1-2; D ambiguous. Germline V gene data show CDR1 as MNHEY and CDR2 as SMNVEV (reference sequence). V lost 6 bases to trimming and J lost 5 bases, with 16 bases between them. The CDR3 is 14 amino acids. Here the CDR3 reads CASSMNGPGYGYTF. The CDR3 DNA reads as TGTGCCAGCAGCATGAACGGCCCCGGGTATGGCTACACCTTC.

The chain uses TRBV6-5 and TRBJ2-3, with D perhaps TRBD1 or TRBD2 (6 bases each). The CDR3 consists of 15 residues. Germline assignment: CDR1 MNHEY and CDR2 SVGAGI. The V end lost 4 bases, the J end lost 6 bases, and 17 bases lay between the germline ends. CDR3 sequence (DNA): TGTGCCAGCAGTTCGCGTTGGAGAGGGGGGGATACGCAGTATTTT. This encodes CASSSRWRGGDTQYF.

The V and J genes are TRBV2 and TRBJ1-5; D gene uncertain. Germline lookup yields CDR1 SNHLY and CDR2 FYNNEI. V lost 6 bases to trimming and J lost 2 bases, with 11 bases between them. There are 14 residues in the CDR3. CDR3 in amino acids: CASSGMRGNQPQHF. The CDR3 DNA follows: TGTGCCAGCAGCGGGATGCGGGGCAATCAGCCCCAGCATTTT.

CDR3 loop: CASSYLGTAFWEPQHF. CDR3 DNA sequence: TGTGCCAGCAGTTACTTAGGGACGGCCTTTTGGGAGCCCCAGCATTTT. The chain combines TRBV6-2 or TRBV6-3 with TRBJ1-5, with D maybe TRBD1 (5 bases). Per the germline V gene, CDR1 is MNHEY and CDR2 is SVGEGT. V lost 1 base to trimming and J lost 8 bases, with 18 bases between them. CDR3 length equals 16 residues.

The chain combines TRBV6-4 with TRBJ1-2, with TRBD1 as a possible D gene (5 bases). The V gene's germline CDR1 is MRHNA and CDR2 SNTAGT. The length of the CDR3 is 14 residues. Trimming left V 0 bases short and J 7 bases short, with 12 bases between. The CDR3 DNA reads TGTGCCAGCAGTGACTCGGGGGATTTCAGTGGCTACACCTTC. The encoded protein is CASSDSGDFSGYTF.

The gene calls are TRBV28 and TRBJ2-5; D possibly corresponds to TRBD1 (5 bases). The CDR3 is 16 amino acids. The ends were cut back, 7 bases at V and 1 base at J, with 19 bases in the middle. Looked up from germline, CDR1 is MDHEN and CDR2 is SYDVKM. The CDR3 here is CASNPWGREGQETQYF. As DNA, the CDR3 is TGTGCCAGCAATCCTTGGGGCAGGGAAGGCCAAGAGACCCAGTACTTC.